The T cell receptor beta chain under discussion was sequenced for a study of PD-L1 blockade in urothelial cancer. Study-level background: Blood samples contained a median about 140,000 T cells.

Time point given: pretreatment peripheral blood. Each patient supplied 1 to 8 pretreatment and on-treatment samples. The templates were synthetic TCR analogs, and they were spiked into each PCR. Generated by immunoSEQ multiplex PCR, the TCRdb table keeps only in-frame clones and is missing some. The table lists 56,000 or so clones, 85% of them singletons. Trimming removed 3 bases from V and 4 bases from J, with 13 bases in between. The CDR3 consists of 14 residues. The germline V gene encodes CDR1 SGHRS and CDR2 YFSETQ. Material: PBMCs, obtained around atezolizumab (anti-PD-L1) treatment. The chain is built from TRBV5-1 and TRBJ1-1; possible D gene TRBD1, 6 bases. This sequence was found in a man aged 65 to 85 with urothelial cancer. CDR3 protein: CASSYEGRGTEAFF. CDR3 nucleotide sequence: TGCGCCAGCAGCTATGAAGGCAGGGGCACTGAAGCTTTCTTT.